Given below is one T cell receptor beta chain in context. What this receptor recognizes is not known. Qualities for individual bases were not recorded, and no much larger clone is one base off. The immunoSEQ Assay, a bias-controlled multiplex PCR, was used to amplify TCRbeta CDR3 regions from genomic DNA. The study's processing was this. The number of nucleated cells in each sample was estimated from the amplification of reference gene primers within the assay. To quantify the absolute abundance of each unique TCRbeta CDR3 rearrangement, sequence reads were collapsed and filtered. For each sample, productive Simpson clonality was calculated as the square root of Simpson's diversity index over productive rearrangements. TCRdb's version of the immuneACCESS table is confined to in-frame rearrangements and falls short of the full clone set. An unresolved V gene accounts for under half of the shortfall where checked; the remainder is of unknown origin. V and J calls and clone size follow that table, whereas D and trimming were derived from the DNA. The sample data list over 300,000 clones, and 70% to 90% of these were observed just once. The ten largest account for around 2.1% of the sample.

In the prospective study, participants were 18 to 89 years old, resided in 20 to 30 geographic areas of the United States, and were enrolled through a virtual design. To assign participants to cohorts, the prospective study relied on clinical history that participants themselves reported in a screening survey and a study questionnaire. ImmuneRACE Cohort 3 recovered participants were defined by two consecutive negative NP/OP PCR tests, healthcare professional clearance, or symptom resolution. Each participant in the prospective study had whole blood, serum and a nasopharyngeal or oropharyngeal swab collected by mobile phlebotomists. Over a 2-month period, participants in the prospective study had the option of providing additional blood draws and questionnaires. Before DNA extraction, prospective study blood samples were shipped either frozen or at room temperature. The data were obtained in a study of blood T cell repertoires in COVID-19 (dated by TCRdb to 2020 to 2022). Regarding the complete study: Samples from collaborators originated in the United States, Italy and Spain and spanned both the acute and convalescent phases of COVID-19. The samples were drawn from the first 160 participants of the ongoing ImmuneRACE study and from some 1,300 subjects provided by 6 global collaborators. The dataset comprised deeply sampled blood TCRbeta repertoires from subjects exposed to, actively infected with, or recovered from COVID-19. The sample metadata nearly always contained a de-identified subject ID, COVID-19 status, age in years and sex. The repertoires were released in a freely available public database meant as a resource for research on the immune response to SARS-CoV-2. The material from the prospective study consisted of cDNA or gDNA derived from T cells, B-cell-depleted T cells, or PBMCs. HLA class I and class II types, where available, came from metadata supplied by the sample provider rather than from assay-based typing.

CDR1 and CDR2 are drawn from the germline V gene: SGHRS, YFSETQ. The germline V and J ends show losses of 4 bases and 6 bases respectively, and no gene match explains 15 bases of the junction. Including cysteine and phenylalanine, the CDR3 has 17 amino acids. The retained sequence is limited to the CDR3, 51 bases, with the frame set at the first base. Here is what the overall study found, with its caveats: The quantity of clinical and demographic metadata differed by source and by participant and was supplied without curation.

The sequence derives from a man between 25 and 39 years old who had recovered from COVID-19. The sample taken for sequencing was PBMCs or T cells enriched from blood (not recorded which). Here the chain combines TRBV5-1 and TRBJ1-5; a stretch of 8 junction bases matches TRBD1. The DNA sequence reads TGCGCCAGCAGCCCTGGGACAGGCGGGATGTCGGGTCAGCCCCAGCATTTT. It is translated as CASSPGTGGMSGQPQHF.